These 8 T cell receptor beta chains came from one sample sequenced in a study of blood T cell repertoires in COVID-19. Measured with immunoSEQ multiplex PCR; TCRdb has only the in-frame clones, and not every one. The sample has hundreds of thousands of clones, approximately 90% seen once; the top ten hold approximately 1.4%. The sample was peripheral blood. The receptors were sampled from a woman aged 25 to 39 with active or convalescent COVID-19.

The genes are TRBV11-2 and TRBJ1-4, with 7 nucleotides matching TRBD1. Germline CDR1 reads SGHAT; CDR2 reads FQNNGV. There are 14 residues in the CDR3. The ends lost 5 bases at V and 4 bases at J; junction bases unmatched: 4. CDR3 nucleotides: TGTGCCAGCAGCGCTGACAGGGTTAATGAAAAACTGTTTTTT. This codes for CASSADRVNEKLFF.

The chain uses TRBV25-1 and TRBJ1-2; possibly TRBD1 for D (5 bases). The length of the CDR3 is 13 residues. V was clipped by 4 bases and J by 4 bases, with 10 bases between them. Per the germline V gene, CDR1 is MGHDK and CDR2 is SYGVNS. The CDR3 DNA reads as TGTGCCAGCAGTGGGACATTGGCCTATGGCTACACCTTC. The encoded protein is CASSGTLAYGYTF.

This clone was recorded once. The rearrangement joins TRBV5-1 to TRBJ2-1; 8 bases fit TRBD2. V lost 4 bases, J lost 4 bases, and 10 bases stayed unmatched. This CDR3 contains 16 residues. From germline, CDR1 is SGHRS and CDR2 YFSETQ. The CDR3 is CASSRGLAGLYNEQFF. CDR3 coding DNA: TGCGCCAGCAGCCGAGGACTAGCCGGGCTGTACAATGAGCAGTTCTTC.

The V and J genes are TRBV19 and TRBJ1-6; 8 positions agree with TRBD1. The germline V gene has CDR1 LNHDA and CDR2 SQIVND (reference sequence). With 5 bases clipped from V and 7 bases from J, the junction kept 7 bases outside the gene matches. The CDR3 runs to 15 residues. The CDR3 region has the DNA TGTGCCAGTAGTGGACAGGGTTCTCTAAATTCACCCCTCCACTTT. This sequence encodes CASSGQGSLNSPLHF.

The chain combines TRBV10-3 with TRBJ2-2; a possible D gene is TRBD2 (5 bases). The CDR3 spans 16 residues. Germline V gene data show CDR1 as ENHRY and CDR2 as SYGVKD. Trimming took 0 bases from V and 5 from J, leaving 13 bases between them. The CDR3 nucleotides are TGTGCCATCAGTGAGTCTGATAGCGTTCTAACCGGGGAGCTGTTTTTT. This gives the protein CAISESDSVLTGELFF.

This chain links TRBV10-1 with TRBJ1-2, with D tentatively TRBD1 (6 bases). CDR1 and CDR2 (germline): WNHNN, SYGVQD (reference sequence). CDR3 length: 15 amino acids. V lost 0 bases, J lost 5 bases, and 13 bases lay in between. The CDR3 DNA follows: TGCGCCAGCAGTGAGTCCCCGGACAGTCTATATGGCTACACCTTC. It translates to CASSESPDSLYGYTF.

This clone was recorded a few times. The chain is built from TRBV23-1 and TRBJ1-2; the D is unclear. TRBV23-1 is classed as an ORF, of uncertain function. The V and J ends lost 0 bases and 9 bases respectively, with 17 bases between them. The CDR3 covers 15 residues. In nucleotides, the CDR3 is TGCGCCAGCAGTCAATCAATACAGATGCACTTAAGCTACACCTTC. This encodes CASSQSIQMHLSYTF.

The CDR3, as DNA: TGTGCCAGTAGACCATTAGCAGGGACAGATACGCAGTATTTT. This codes for CASRPLAGTDTQYF. The gene calls are TRBV19 and TRBJ2-3; the D gene is possibly TRBD1 (5 bases). The CDR3 contains 14 residues. Germline V gene data show CDR1 as LNHDA and CDR2 as SQIVND (reference sequence). Trimming removed 6 bases from V and 3 bases from J, with 13 bases in between.